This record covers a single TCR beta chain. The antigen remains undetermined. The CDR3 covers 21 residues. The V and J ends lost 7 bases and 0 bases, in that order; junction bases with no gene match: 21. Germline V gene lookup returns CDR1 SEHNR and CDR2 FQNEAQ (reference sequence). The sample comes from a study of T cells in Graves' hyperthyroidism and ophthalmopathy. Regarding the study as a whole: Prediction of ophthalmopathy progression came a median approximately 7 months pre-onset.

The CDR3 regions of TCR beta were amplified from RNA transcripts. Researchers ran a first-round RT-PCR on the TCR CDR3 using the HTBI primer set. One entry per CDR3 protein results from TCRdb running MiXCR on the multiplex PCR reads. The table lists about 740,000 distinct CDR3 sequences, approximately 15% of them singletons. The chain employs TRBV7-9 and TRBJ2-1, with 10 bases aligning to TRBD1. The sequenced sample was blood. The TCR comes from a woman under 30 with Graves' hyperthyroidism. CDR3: CASTQPYRQGAIPSSYNEQFF. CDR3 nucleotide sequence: TGTGCCAGCACCCAACCATATAGACAGGGGGCGATCCCCAGCTCCTACAATGAGCAGTTCTTC.